The 30 T cell receptor beta chains below were found in one sample sequenced in a study of blood T cell repertoires in COVID-19. Repertoires were generated with immunoSEQ multiplex PCR, while TCRdb's copy carries only in-frame clones and drops some. This table has around 440,000 clones, approximately 88% appearing once. The sample taken for sequencing was peripheral blood. The receptors here all came from a woman aged 50 to 60 with COVID-19, enrolled during active disease.

The rearrangement joins TRBV27 to TRBJ1-5; D may be TRBD1 (5 bases). The CDR3 runs to 17 residues. Germline lookup yields CDR1 MNHEY and CDR2 SMNVEV (reference sequence). The V and J ends lost 6 bases and 2 bases respectively, with 20 bases between them. The CDR3 bases are TGTGCCAGCAGGAGCCGCTGGGGGGGTTCAGGCAATCAGCCCCAGCATTTT. This encodes CASRSRWGGSGNQPQHF.

The chain uses TRBV9 and TRBJ2-7, with 10 bases lining up with TRBD2. J lost 3 bases, V lost 3 bases, and 12 bases had no gene match. CDR3 length: 17 amino acids. Germline loops: CDR1 SGDLS, CDR2 YYNGEE. In DNA form, the CDR3 reads TGTGCCAGCAGCGCCGGTGAAGGGTTAGCGGGGGGCTACGAGCAGTACTTC. As protein: CASSAGEGLAGGYEQYF.

V usage is TRBV7-4 and J usage is TRBJ1-5; 7 nucleotides align to TRBD1. The CDR3 runs to 18 residues. After removal of 1 base from V and 2 bases from J, the junction contained 11 bases not matched to a gene. Germline CDR1 SGHVT, CDR2 SQSDAQ. In DNA, the CDR3 is TGTGCCAGCAGCTTAGGAGAGGGGGCGTTTTCTCGCAATCAGCCCCAGCATTTT. It codes for CASSLGEGAFSRNQPQHF. Combining the CDR3 with reference TRBV7-4 and TRBJ1-5 gives the whole variable domain GAGVSQSPRYKVAKRGRDVALRCDSISGHVTLYWYRQTLGQGSEVLTYSQSDAQRDKSGRPSGRFSAERPERSVSTLKIQRTEQGDSAVYLCASSLGEGAFSRNQPQHFGDGTRLSIL.

The chain is built from TRBV6-1 and TRBJ2-7; D perhaps matches TRBD2 (5 bases). This CDR3 contains 13 residues. Germline assignment: CDR1 MNHNS and CDR2 SASEGT. V lost 0 bases to trimming and J lost 6 bases, with 9 bases between them. In nucleotides, the CDR3 is TGTGCCAGCAGTGAAGCGGCGGGTTCCGAGCAGTACTTC. It codes for CASSEAAGSEQYF.

The chain uses TRBV19 and TRBJ2-7, with D perhaps matching TRBD2 (6 bases). Germline V CDR1 and CDR2: LNHDA, SQIVND (reference sequence). There are 15 residues in the CDR3. V lost 2 bases and J lost 0, with 11 bases in between. The CDR3 DNA is TGTGCCAGTAGTATACGGGGGTTCCCCTCCTACGAGCAGTACTTC. Protein sequence: CASSIRGFPSYEQYF.

The gene calls are TRBV2 and TRBJ2-7, with D possibly TRBD2 on 5 matching bases. Trimming pared 7 bases from V and 6 bases from J, leaving 22 bases between. There are 15 residues in the CDR3. Germline lookup yields CDR1 SNHLY and CDR2 FYNNEI. This CDR3 reads CASTPEAAGGGEQYF. CDR3 coding DNA: TGTGCCAGCACTCCCGAGGCGGCCGGAGGAGGCGAGCAGTACTTC.

The chain links TRBV6-5 to TRBJ2-7, with 10 bases that match TRBD2. Per the germline V gene, CDR1 is MNHEY and CDR2 is SVGAGI. The CDR3 is 14 amino acids. The V segment lost 7 bases and the J segment 5 bases; nucleotides outside the gene matches: 8. CDR3 coding DNA: TGTGCCAGCACCCCAGCGGGGGGGCGGCACGAGCAGTACTTC. This encodes CASTPAGGRHEQYF.

The CDR3 reads CASRQGFFSYEQYF. The CDR3 DNA follows: TGCGCCAGCCGGCAGGGGTTTTTTTCCTACGAGCAGTACTTC. The chain joins TRBV5-1 to TRBJ2-7; maybe TRBD1 (6 bases). V dropped 7 bases and J dropped 1 base, with 15 bases sitting between them. This CDR3 region has 14 residues. Per the germline V gene, CDR1 is SGHRS and CDR2 is YFSETQ.

This clone has only one observation. This chain joins TRBV19 and TRBJ1-3, with D possibly matching TRBD1 (5 bases). Germline CDR1 reads LNHDA; CDR2 reads SQIVND (reference sequence). This CDR3 has 14 amino acids. The germline V and J ends were trimmed by 10 bases and 4 bases, with 17 bases remaining between them. CDR3 in DNA: TGTGCCACTTCGGGAGGGGTGTACGGAAACACCATATATTTT. Encoded protein: CATSGGVYGNTIYF.

This chain joins TRBV5-1 and TRBJ2-1; 12 bases agree with TRBD2. The CDR3 loop spans 16 amino acids. V was clipped by 0 bases and J by 10 bases; unmatched bases: 8. Looked up from germline, CDR1 is SGHRS and CDR2 is YFSETQ. CDR3 region: CASSLVELAGGKEQFF. CDR3 sequence (DNA): TGCGCCAGCAGCTTGGTTGAGCTAGCGGGGGGGAAGGAGCAGTTCTTC.

This chain uses TRBV27 with TRBJ1-4; D is perhaps TRBD1 (5 bases). CDR1 is MNHEY and CDR2 is SMNVEV in the germline V gene (reference sequence). The CDR3 contains 15 residues. The V end lost 3 bases, the J end lost 5 bases, and 13 bases lay between the germline ends. Here the CDR3 DNA reads TGTGCCAGCAGTTTTTACGGGGGGACCAATGAAAAACTGTTTTTT. Residues: CASSFYGGTNEKLFF.

V and J are TRBV4-2 and TRBJ2-2, with a weak D call TRBD1 (5 bases). V was cut by 0 bases and J by 6 bases, with 14 bases left in between. Germline values: CDR1 LGHNA, CDR2 YNFKEQ. The CDR3 runs to 16 residues. CDR3 residues: CASSQDLTVIAGELFF. As DNA, the CDR3 is TGTGCCAGCAGCCAAGACTTGACAGTGATCGCCGGGGAGCTGTTTTTT.

This chain joins TRBV19 and TRBJ1-2; tentatively, D is TRBD1 (6 bases). V shed 5 bases and J shed 0 bases, with 13 bases lying between them. The CDR3 spans 15 residues. Germline lookup yields CDR1 LNHDA and CDR2 SQIVND (reference sequence). The DNA for the CDR3 is TGTGCCAGTAGTGCCCTTGACAGGTCTAACTATGGCTACACCTTC. It specifies CASSALDRSNYGYTF.

J is TRBJ2-5 and V is TRBV7-2, with TRBD2 identical over 7 bases. The junction had 7 bases not matched to a gene; V was cut back by 4 bases and J by 2 bases. Looked up from germline, CDR1 is SGHTA and CDR2 is FQGNSA. The CDR3 extends over 15 amino acids. CDR3 DNA: TGTGCCAGCAGCTCCCCCCCAGCGGGGCAAGAGACCCAGTACTTC. Protein product: CASSSPPAGQETQYF.

This rearrangement joins TRBV28 to TRBJ2-4; D not certain. The CDR3 is made up of 15 amino acids. Germline loops: CDR1 MDHEN, CDR2 SYDVKM. Trimming pared 5 bases from V and 0 bases from J, leaving 11 bases between. This CDR3 is CASSPITVAKNIQYF. The CDR3 region has the DNA TGTGCCAGCAGTCCCATCACGGTAGCCAAAAACATTCAGTACTTC.

This chain joins TRBV3-1 (or the pseudogene TRBV3-2) and TRBJ2-3, with D unclear. Germline V CDR1 and CDR2: LGHDT, YNNKEL (reference sequence). V was shortened by 0 bases and J by 1 base, with 17 bases between the two germline ends. The CDR3 spans 18 residues. The chain's CDR3 is CASSQDSLRTVGTDTQYF. The CDR3 DNA follows: TGTGCCAGCAGCCAAGATTCTCTCCGTACGGTTGGCACAGATACGCAGTATTTT.

The V call is TRBV9, the J call TRBJ1-1; D gene unclear. Germline values: CDR1 SGDLS, CDR2 YYNGEE. V gave up 0 bases and J gave up 4 bases, with 19 bases separating them. The CDR3 sequence is 17 residues long. The CDR3 loop reads CASSVGKDLLGSTEAFF. CDR3 DNA sequence: TGTGCCAGCAGCGTAGGGAAGGACCTCTTGGGGAGCACTGAAGCTTTCTTT.

The genes are TRBV5-8 and TRBJ2-1; the match to TRBD2 covers 12 bases. Unmatched junction bases numbered 7, after V lost 0 bases and J lost 0 bases. The CDR3 loop spans 19 amino acids. Per germline, CDR1 SGHTS and CDR2 YDEGEE. The CDR3 coding sequence is TGTGCCAGCAGCTTGGTTGTCCTAGCGGGGGGGAGCTCCTACAATGAGCAGTTCTTC. It encodes CASSLVVLAGGSSYNEQFF.

V is TRBV30 and J is TRBJ1-2, with D tentatively TRBD1 (5 bases). Trimming cost V 3 bases and J 5 bases, with 16 bases left between them. This CDR3 comprises 14 residues. The germline gives CDR1 GTSNPN, CDR2 SVGIG (reference sequence). In DNA, the CDR3 is TGTGCCTGGAGCTATTCCAGGGCCGAATATGGCTACACCTTC. Amino acids: CAWSYSRAEYGYTF.

The chain joins TRBV19 to TRBJ2-7, with TRBD1 matching over 8 bases. The CDR3 covers 13 residues. Per the germline V gene, CDR1 is LNHDA and CDR2 is SQIVND (reference sequence). Germline trimming cut 5 bases from V and 5 bases from J; bases unmatched to any gene: 5. The CDR3 loop is CASSQNRGNEQYF. As DNA, the CDR3 is TGTGCCAGTAGTCAGAACAGGGGGAACGAGCAGTACTTC.

This clone was recorded once. The rearrangement links TRBV30 to TRBJ1-2; possible D gene TRBD1, 6 bases. Germline V gene lookup returns CDR1 GTSNPN and CDR2 SVGIG (reference sequence). Trimming stripped 0 bases from V and 6 bases from J, with 17 bases between. The CDR3 loop spans 15 amino acids. Here the CDR3 DNA reads TGTGCCTGGAGTGTATTTACAGGGAGCGAAAATGGCTACACCTTC. Amino acid sequence: CAWSVFTGSENGYTF.

The rearrangement links TRBV5-4 to TRBJ1-4; TRBD1 agrees at 8 bases. V trimming: 1 base; J trimming: 2 bases; junction bases outside the gene matches: 1. The CDR3 has 15 amino acids. Germline V gene sequence: CDR1 SGHNT, CDR2 YYREEE (reference sequence). DNA for the CDR3: TGTGCCAGCAGCTTGACAGGGGGGACTAATGAAAAACTGTTTTTT. As protein: CASSLTGGTNEKLFF.

CDR3 loop: CASSRKGQGNEQFF. The CDR3 DNA reads as TGTGCCAGCAGCCGGAAGGGACAGGGCAATGAGCAGTTCTTC. The rearrangement links TRBV5-4 to TRBJ2-1, with TRBD1 matching 9 bases. Germline CDR1 SGHNT, CDR2 YYREEE (reference sequence). The CDR3 covers 14 residues. V lost 4 bases to trimming and J lost 6 bases; unmatched junction nucleotides: 5.

The rearrangement joins TRBV30 to TRBJ2-7; D possibly corresponds to TRBD2 (5 bases). The CDR3 consists of 12 residues. The germline gives CDR1 GTSNPN, CDR2 SVGIG (reference sequence). With 3 bases removed from V and 3 bases from J, the gap between germline ends came to 9 bases. CDR3 amino acids: CAWSRELYEQYF. As DNA, the CDR3 is TGTGCCTGGAGCCGGGAACTCTACGAGCAGTACTTC.

Here the CDR3 DNA reads TGTGCCAGCAGCTTGAACGGGAACTTATATGGCTACACCTTC. The encoded protein is CASSLNGNLYGYTF. V gene TRBV11-1 combines with J gene TRBJ1-2; D is unresolved. Germline V gene sequence: CDR1 SGHAT, CDR2 FQDESV (reference sequence). Trimming took off 3 bases at V and 5 bases at J, with 13 bases between the two ends. The CDR3 length is 14 residues. The full variable domain, with the rest looked up from reference TRBV11-1 and TRBJ1-2, is EAEVAQSPRYKITEKSQAVAFWCDPISGHATLYWYRQILGQGPELLVQFQDESVVDDSQLPKDRFSAERLKGVDSTLKIQPAELGDSAMYLCASSLNGNLYGYTFGSGTRLTVV.

The gene calls are TRBV13 and TRBJ2-7; a weak D match, TRBD1 (6 bases). Germline lookup yields CDR1 PRHDT and CDR2 FYEKMQ (reference sequence). V lost 5 bases, J lost 0 bases, and 11 bases lay in between. This CDR3 spans 14 amino acids. The CDR3 DNA is TGTGCCAGCAGCCCGGGACATTCCTCCTACGAGCAGTACTTC. Protein product: CASSPGHSSYEQYF.

This sequence joins TRBV7-2 and TRBJ2-3; no reliable D call. CDR1 SGHTA and CDR2 FQGNSA come from the germline V gene. This CDR3 region has 15 residues. Trimming left V 2 bases short and J 2 bases short, with 11 bases between. CDR3 sequence: CASSLIRIATDTQYF. DNA of the CDR3: TGTGCCAGCAGCTTAATTCGGATAGCCACAGATACGCAGTATTTT.

This sequence joins TRBV28 and TRBJ1-2; weak D call: TRBD1 (5 bases). The germline gives CDR1 MDHEN, CDR2 SYDVKM. This CDR3 has 14 amino acids. Trimming removed 4 bases from V and 2 bases from J, with 11 bases in between. The CDR3, as DNA: TGTGCCAGCAGTTCGGGGGTGGAGAACTATGGCTACACCTTC. It encodes CASSSGVENYGYTF.

The chain recombines TRBV5-6 with TRBJ1-2; TRBD1 agrees at 8 bases. Germline V gene lookup returns CDR1 SGHDT and CDR2 YYEEEE. The CDR3 runs to 13 residues. J gave up 8 bases and V 4 bases, and 7 bases lay outside the gene matches. The CDR3: CASSPDRARGYTF. DNA for the CDR3: TGTGCCAGCAGCCCGGACAGGGCCAGGGGCTACACCTTC.

V gene TRBV30 combines with J gene TRBJ1-6; TRBD1 matches at 8 bases. V lost 5 bases to trimming and J lost 10 bases; unmatched junction nucleotides: 10. Germline V gene data show CDR1 as GTSNPN and CDR2 as SVGIG (reference sequence). The CDR3 sequence is 14 residues long. The CDR3 nucleotides read TGTGCCTGGCTCCGGGACAGGTTGGGGTCACCCCTCCACTTT. Translated: CAWLRDRLGSPLHF. Full variable domain (rest looked up from reference TRBV30 and TRBJ1-6): SQTIHQWPATLVQPVGSPLSLECTVEGTSNPNLYWYRQAAGRGLQLLFYSVGIGQISSEVPQNLSASRPQDRQFILSSKKLLLSDSGFYLCAWLRDRLGSPLHFGNGTRLTVT.